Below, one T cell receptor (beta chain) is given with its context. The CDR3 consists of 13 residues. Looked up from germline, CDR1 is DFQATT and CDR2 is SNEGSKA (reference sequence). TCRdb re-called the 5' RACE reads and catalogs CDR3 proteins one per entry, DNA excluded. This sample contains about 450,000 distinct CDR3 sequences. The sample belongs to a study of T cells expressing NK-cell markers. Study-level background: The authors sequenced eight donors, of whom seven were HCMV-seropositive and one was seronegative.

Sample: blood T cells: a sorted CD56 or NKG2C T cell subset, CD4+ or CD8+ T cells, or bulk PBMC T cells (not recorded which). This rearrangement joins TRBV20-1 to TRBJ2-3; the D call of TRBD1 rests on TCRdb alone, since no DNA is present to check it. The receptor's source is a woman between 18 and 70 years old in good health. The CDR3 spells CSAGTEITDTQYF.